Presented here are 8 T cell receptor beta chains from one specimen sequenced in a study of blood T cell repertoires in COVID-19. Produced via immunoSEQ multiplex PCR; TCRdb's table is partial and in-frame only. The repertoire holds about 240,000 clones, with 86% as singletons. The sample was peripheral blood. These receptors were collected from a man older than 75 with acute or convalescent COVID-19.

The chain recombines TRBV27 with TRBJ1-5, with D possibly matching TRBD1 (6 bases). The CDR3 extends over 13 amino acids. Germline CDR1 is MNHEY and CDR2 is SMNVEV (reference sequence). Trimming left V 3 bases short and J 6 bases short, with 9 bases between. CDR3 sequence reads: CASSFQGSQPQHF. The CDR3, as DNA: TGTGCCAGCAGTTTCCAGGGGAGTCAGCCCCAGCATTTT.

The chain links TRBV28 to TRBJ2-7, with 7 nucleotides matching TRBD2. V gave up 6 bases and J gave up 0 bases; unmatched junction bases: 5. The CDR3 spans 14 residues. Germline V gives CDR1 MDHEN, CDR2 SYDVKM. The CDR3 sequence: CASRPGGSSYEQYF. The DNA of the CDR3 is TGTGCCAGCAGACCGGGGGGAAGCTCCTACGAGCAGTACTTC.

The chain employs TRBV27 and TRBJ2-1, with 10 nucleotides matching TRBD2. The V gene's germline CDR1 is MNHEY and CDR2 SMNVEV (reference sequence). With 5 bases clipped from V and 6 bases from J, the junction kept 13 bases outside the gene matches. The CDR3 has 17 residues. Here the CDR3 reads CASSRRRTSGTFNEQFF. Written as DNA, the CDR3 is TGTGCCAGCAGTCGGAGGAGAACTAGCGGGACATTCAATGAGCAGTTCTTC.

V usage is TRBV5-6 and J usage is TRBJ2-1, with D perhaps matching TRBD2 (6 bases). V was trimmed by 1 base and J by 9 bases, leaving 17 bases between them. Germline V gives CDR1 SGHDT, CDR2 YYEEEE. CDR3 length: 15 residues. Here the CDR3 DNA reads TGTGCCAGCAGCTTGCGGGGGACCGGTACGGTTGAGCAGTTCTTC. Amino acids: CASSLRGTGTVEQFF. The full variable domain, with the rest looked up from reference TRBV5-6 and TRBJ2-1, is DAGVTQSPTHLIKTRGQQVTLRCSPKSGHDTVSWYQQALGQGPQFIFQYYEEEERQRGNFPDRFSGHQFPNYSSELNVNALLLGDSALYLCASSLRGTGTVEQFFGPGTRLTVL.

The V call is TRBV18, the J call TRBJ2-2; TRBD1 aligns across 7 bases. The length of the CDR3 is 16 residues. V lost 3 bases and J lost 4; bases outside the gene matches: 8. Germline loops: CDR1 KGHSH, CDR2 LQKENI. The CDR3: CASSPADRFSTGELFF. CDR3 in DNA: TGTGCCAGCTCACCCGCGGACAGGTTTAGCACCGGGGAGCTGTTTTTT. Together with reference TRBV18 and TRBJ2-2, the CDR3 gives the full variable domain: NAGVMQNPRHLVRRRGQEARLRCSPMKGHSHVYWYRQLPEEGLKFMVYLQKENIIDESGMPKERFSAEFPKEGPSILRIQQVVRGDSAAYFCASSPADRFSTGELFFGEGSRLTVL.

The chain is built from TRBV5-1 and TRBJ1-2, with D unclear. The V gene's germline CDR1 is SGHRS and CDR2 YFSETQ. Trimming removed 0 bases from V and 5 bases from J, with 11 bases in between. The CDR3 totals 14 residues. The chain's CDR3 is CASSLGPELYGYTF. The CDR3, as DNA: TGCGCCAGCAGCTTGGGCCCTGAACTGTATGGCTACACCTTC.

This sequence joins TRBV5-1 and TRBJ2-3; D is unclear. The CDR3 consists of 14 residues. The V gene lost 4 bases and the J gene lost 5 bases, with 14 bases spanning the gap. The germline gives CDR1 SGHRS, CDR2 YFSETQ. CDR3 sequence (DNA): TGCGCCAGCAGCGAGAAGGCAGGTCAAGATACGCAGTATTTT. Translation gives CASSEKAGQDTQYF.

This clone was seen only a few times. The chain is built from TRBV7-9 and TRBJ2-7; possible D gene TRBD1, 5 bases. V was trimmed by 1 base and J by 8 bases, leaving 21 bases between them. This CDR3 has 16 residues. Germline CDR1 reads SEHNR; CDR2 reads FQNEAQ (reference sequence). CDR3 nucleotides: TGTGCCAGCAGCTTAGTGCAGGGCCCCTCCAGTAATAAGCAGTACTTC. Encoded protein: CASSLVQGPSSNKQYF.